The 11 T cell receptor beta chains below all came from one sample that was sequenced in a study of blood T cell repertoires in COVID-19. Some clones are missing from TCRdb's copy, which holds only in-frame ones; the method was immunoSEQ multiplex PCR. The sample lists roughly 80,000 clones; 82% were seen once. Sequencing used peripheral blood. The receptors here all came from a human donor in a cohort sampled during active COVID-19.

The chain employs TRBV27 and TRBJ1-5; 8 nucleotides agree with TRBD1. V gave up 5 bases and J gave up 2 bases; unmatched junction bases: 5. The CDR3 runs to 15 residues. CDR1 and CDR2 from the germline V gene are MNHEY and SMNVEV (reference sequence). CDR3 region: CASSPQGAGNQPQHF. CDR3 bases: TGTGCCAGCAGTCCCCAGGGGGCCGGCAATCAGCCCCAGCATTTT.

This clone was observed once. This chain links TRBV7-3 with TRBJ2-4, with a tentative D call TRBD2 (5 bases). CDR3 length: 14 residues. Germline V CDR1 and CDR2: SGHTA, FQGTGA. Trimming removed 3 bases from V and 8 bases from J, with 14 bases in between. The CDR3 reads CASSLGLVGDIQYF. Here the CDR3 DNA reads TGTGCCAGCAGCTTGGGTCTTGTCGGGGACATTCAGTACTTC.

This sequence joins TRBV5-5 and TRBJ2-7, with 10 nucleotides matching TRBD2. V trimming: 0 bases; J trimming: 0 bases; junction bases outside the gene matches: 12. The CDR3 is made up of 19 amino acids. Germline V gives CDR1 SGHKS, CDR2 YYEKEE (reference sequence). CDR3 loop: CASSLAPASGGFFSYEQYF. Written as DNA, the CDR3 is TGTGCCAGCAGCTTGGCCCCGGCTAGCGGGGGATTCTTCTCCTACGAGCAGTACTTC. The whole variable domain, filled in from reference TRBV5-5 and TRBJ2-7, reads DAGVTQSPTHLIKTRGQQVTLRCSPISGHKSVSWYQQVLGQGPQFIFQYYEKEERGRGNFPDRFSARQFPNYSSELNVNALLLGDSALYLCASSLAPASGGFFSYEQYFGPGTRLTVT.

In its sample, this clone was seen a few times. The V call is TRBV19, the J call TRBJ2-7; possible D gene TRBD1, 5 bases. Trimming cost V 4 bases and J 7 bases, with 14 bases left between them. The CDR3 is 13 residues long. From germline, CDR1 is LNHDA and CDR2 SQIVND (reference sequence). This chain's CDR3 is CASSSGRDEEQYF. CDR3 DNA: TGTGCCAGTAGTAGCGGCAGGGATGAGGAGCAGTACTTC.

This clone was observed once. The chain is built from TRBV18 and TRBJ2-2; unclear D gene. This CDR3 comprises 13 residues. The germline gives CDR1 KGHSH, CDR2 LQKENI. Trimming cost V 2 bases and J 5 bases, with 6 bases left between them. In DNA, the CDR3 is TGTGCCAGCTCACCAGGAGCGACCGGGGAGCTGTTTTTT. Protein sequence: CASSPGATGELFF. Full variable domain (outside the CDR3, taken from reference TRBV18 and TRBJ2-2): NAGVMQNPRHLVRRRGQEARLRCSPMKGHSHVYWYRQLPEEGLKFMVYLQKENIIDESGMPKERFSAEFPKEGPSILRIQQVVRGDSAAYFCASSPGATGELFFGEGSRLTVL.

The V call is TRBV19, the J call TRBJ1-2; perhaps TRBD1 as D (5 bases). Looked up from germline, CDR1 is LNHDA and CDR2 is SQIVND (reference sequence). The CDR3 is 15 amino acids. V was clipped by 5 bases and J by 4 bases, with 17 bases between them. In DNA form, the CDR3 reads TGTGCCAGTAGTCCCGGGACTGCGACGATCTATGGCTACACCTTC. It specifies CASSPGTATIYGYTF.

This rearrangement joins TRBV7-2 to TRBJ1-6; 9 nucleotides line up with TRBD1. J gave up 9 bases and V 5 bases, and 11 bases lay outside the gene matches. Germline V gene data show CDR1 as SGHTA and CDR2 as FQGNSA. This CDR3 is built from 16 residues. The CDR3, as DNA: TGTGCCAGCAGCGCCTTTCCGGGACAGGGAAGTTCACCCCTCCACTTT. This codes for CASSAFPGQGSSPLHF.

The chain couples TRBV3-1 (or the pseudogene TRBV3-2) to TRBJ2-2; D is ambiguous. CDR1 and CDR2 (germline): LGHDT, YNNKEL (reference sequence). The CDR3 length is 15 residues. V was shortened by 1 base and J by 1 base, with 7 bases between the two germline ends. CDR3 region: CASSQVTGNTGELFF. The DNA of the CDR3 is TGTGCCAGCAGCCAAGTCACGGGGAACACCGGGGAGCTGTTTTTT.

A single count supports this clone. The V gene is TRBV28, the J gene TRBJ2-7; D is uncertain. The CDR3 runs to 14 residues. The V gene lost 3 bases and the J gene lost 5 bases, with 14 bases spanning the gap. CDR1 and CDR2 from the germline V gene are MDHEN and SYDVKM. The CDR3 sequence: CASSFEATPDEQYF. The CDR3 DNA follows: TGTGCCAGCAGTTTTGAGGCTACACCGGACGAGCAGTACTTC.

This clone was picked up one time. The chain joins TRBV10-1 to TRBJ2-1, with TRBD1 matching over 7 bases. Germline-derived CDR1 and CDR2 are WNHNN and SYGVQD (reference sequence). V lost 3 bases to trimming and J lost 5 bases; unmatched junction nucleotides: 4. The CDR3 is 14 amino acids. The CDR3 reads CASSDGQEDNEQFF. CDR3 DNA sequence: TGCGCCAGCAGTGATGGACAGGAAGACAATGAGCAGTTCTTC.

This clone showed up just a few times. J is TRBJ2-3 and V is TRBV5-6, with 7 bases lining up with TRBD1. This CDR3 has 14 residues. J was trimmed by 4 bases and V by 4 bases; bases with no gene match: 6. CDR1 and CDR2 from the germline V gene are SGHDT and YYEEEE. The DNA of the CDR3 is TGTGCCAGCAGCGTAGGGACAGCCCCAGATACGCAGTATTTT. It is translated as CASSVGTAPDTQYF.